Below are 29 T cell receptor beta chains sequenced from a single sample in a study of vaccination effects on CD4 cells after COVID-19. Antigen-specific CD4+ T cells expanded by the ViraFEST assay with viral peptide pools were then sequenced. Culture proceeded for 10 days, and CD4+ T cells were then isolated. Between March and December 2020, the person had a SARS-CoV-2 infection that PCR confirmed. Participants got two doses of BNT162b2 or mRNA-1273 vaccine. What these receptors recognize is not known. Only in-frame clones appear in the TCRdb table, and some are missing; sequencing was by immunoSEQ multiplex PCR. The profile shows about 15,000 clones, 65% to 75% of them singletons. The starting material was CD4+ T cells from PBMCs cultured with SARS-CoV-2 spike peptides, obtained after COVID-19 vaccination. These receptor sequences come from a human donor who had a prior SARS-CoV-2 infection.

The chain links TRBV2 to TRBJ1-4; no firm D call. Germline V lookup: CDR1 SNHLY, CDR2 FYNNEI. CDR3 length: 13 residues. The V and J ends lost 6 bases and 7 bases respectively, with 12 bases between them. CDR3 DNA: TGTGCCAGCAGGGCCGAGGCGGGTGAAAAACTGTTTTTT. Translation gives CASRAEAGEKLFF.

This clone is categorized as medium-sized. V gene TRBV7-2 combines with J gene TRBJ1-2; TRBD1 aligns across 8 bases. The germline CDR1 and CDR2 sequences are SGHTA and FQGNSA. Trimming cost V 1 base and J 4 bases; bases outside gene matches: 5. The CDR3 is 15 residues long. CDR3 protein: CASSLEQGESYGYTF. Written as DNA, the CDR3 is TGTGCCAGCAGCTTAGAACAGGGGGAGAGCTATGGCTACACCTTC. Supplemented by reference TRBV7-2 and TRBJ1-2, the full variable domain reads GAGVSQSPSNKVTEKGKDVELRCDPISGHTALYWYRQSLGQGLEFLIYFQGNSAPDKSGLPSDRFSAERTGGSVSTLTIQRTQQEDSAVYLCASSLEQGESYGYTFGSGTRLTVV.

In this sample, this clone turned up once. The gene calls are TRBV19 and TRBJ2-1; TRBD2 matches at 7 bases. The junction had 10 bases not matched to a gene; V was cut back by 7 bases and J by 4 bases. The CDR3 contains 15 residues. Germline V CDR1 and CDR2: LNHDA, SQIVND (reference sequence). Here the CDR3 reads CASTNYPREYNEQFF. DNA of the CDR3: TGTGCCAGTACAAATTATCCGCGGGAGTACAATGAGCAGTTCTTC.

This chain uses TRBV4-1 with TRBJ1-2; D is ambiguous. V lost 1 base, J lost 5 bases, and 11 bases lay in between. Germline CDR1 is MGHRA and CDR2 is YSYEKL. The CDR3 consists of 14 residues. CDR3 amino acids: CASSQGHQLYGYTF. CDR3 nucleotides: TGCGCCAGCAGCCAAGGGCATCAGTTATATGGCTACACCTTC.

The chain combines TRBV10-3 with TRBJ2-1; tentative D call: TRBD1 (6 bases). The V end lost 3 bases, the J end lost 2 bases, and 14 bases lay between the germline ends. The CDR3 is 16 amino acids. Germline V gives CDR1 ENHRY, CDR2 SYGVKD. The CDR3 DNA is TGTGCCATCAGTGACAAGACAGGCGGCACCTACAATGAGCAGTTCTTC. Its protein product is CAISDKTGGTYNEQFF.

The V gene is TRBV11-3, the J gene TRBJ2-2; D is possibly TRBD1 or TRBD2 (5 bases each). Germline loops: CDR1 SGHNT, CDR2 YENEEA. With 5 bases removed from V and 0 bases from J, the gap between germline ends came to 10 bases. CDR3 length: 15 amino acids. The chain's CDR3 is CASSQWGTNTGELFF. DNA for the CDR3: TGTGCCAGCAGCCAGTGGGGGACGAACACCGGGGAGCTGTTTTTT.

This clone has a handful of counts. The rearrangement joins TRBV2 to TRBJ2-7, with D perhaps TRBD1 (5 bases). The CDR3 length is 13 residues. Germline CDR1 is SNHLY and CDR2 is FYNNEI. Trimming took off 10 bases at V and 6 bases at J, with 19 bases between the two ends. Written as DNA, the CDR3 is TGTGCCAACCAACAAGGGGTTGACGGCGAGCAGTACTTC. Translated: CANQQGVDGEQYF.

This clone turned up a few times. One junction end does not reproduce the germline sequence, and a read error may be involved. The chain uses TRBV19 and TRBJ1-5; D is ambiguous. The CDR3 loop spans 14 amino acids. CDR1 and CDR2 (germline): LNHDA, SQIVND (reference sequence). The CDR3 DNA follows: TGTGCCAGTAGTTTAGACCCCTTGGTACAGCCCCAGCATTTT. Translating gives CASSLDPLVQPQHF.

V gene TRBV27 combines with J gene TRBJ1-4; D gene unclear. The V end was cut by 3 bases, the J end by 2 bases, with 13 bases between. Germline lookup yields CDR1 MNHEY and CDR2 SMNVEV (reference sequence). The CDR3 has 16 residues. The CDR3 spells CASSFDYRATNEKLFF. The CDR3 nucleotides are TGTGCCAGCAGTTTCGACTATAGGGCTACTAATGAAAAACTGTTTTTT.

The CDR3 sequence: CASYNRASLGQPQHF. The CDR3 DNA reads as TGTGCCAGTTACAACCGGGCCTCCCTTGGGCAGCCCCAGCATTTT. V usage is TRBV19 and J usage is TRBJ1-5; D is undetermined. The germline gives CDR1 LNHDA, CDR2 SQIVND (reference sequence). V was clipped by 8 bases and J by 7 bases, with 21 bases between them. The CDR3 has 15 amino acids.

The chain employs TRBV7-6 and TRBJ2-5, with 11 nucleotides matching TRBD1. The ends lost 5 bases at V and 4 bases at J; junction bases unmatched: 6. CDR3 size: 15 residues. In germline, CDR1 is SGHVS, CDR2 FNYEAQ. CDR3 coding DNA: TGTGCCAGCAGCCGAGCGGGACAGGGGGGAGAGACCCAGTACTTC. Protein sequence: CASSRAGQGGETQYF.

The chain links TRBV15 to TRBJ1-2; a weak D match, TRBD1 (5 bases). Trimming removed 5 bases at V and 0 bases at J, with 13 bases between. CDR1 LNHNV and CDR2 YYDKDF come from the germline V gene (reference sequence). The CDR3 is made up of 15 amino acids. The CDR3, as DNA: TGTGCCACCAGCTCCCCGGGGCAAGCTAACTATGGCTACACCTTC. This sequence encodes CATSSPGQANYGYTF.

The CDR3 here is CASSQDMGEADTQYF. For the CDR3, the DNA is TGCGCCAGCAGCCAAGATATGGGGGAGGCAGATACGCAGTATTTT. This chain connects TRBV4-3 to TRBJ2-3; D might be TRBD2 (6 bases). CDR1 is LGHNA and CDR2 is YSLEER in the germline V gene. The CDR3 has 15 residues. V dropped 0 bases and J dropped 4 bases, with 11 bases sitting between them.

This clone was seen more than once but under ten times. This rearrangement joins TRBV5-4 to TRBJ2-5; 8 positions match TRBD1. V lost 0 bases and J lost 3; bases outside the gene matches: 7. This CDR3 comprises 16 residues. CDR1 is SGHNT, CDR2 YYREEE, per germline (reference sequence). The CDR3 nucleotides are TGTGCCAGCAGCTTGGGTGGCAGGGGGCGAAAAGAGACCCAGTACTTC. Its protein product is CASSLGGRGRKETQYF. Combining the CDR3 with reference TRBV5-4 and TRBJ2-5 gives the whole variable domain ETGVTQSPTHLIKTRGQQVTLRCSSQSGHNTVSWYQQALGQGPQFIFQYYREEENGRGNFPPRFSGLQFPNYSSELNVNALELDDSALYLCASSLGGRGRKETQYFGPGTRLLVL.

This clone was detected a few times. The same CDR3 is also encoded by other DNA sequences in this sample. The chain uses TRBV2 and TRBJ2-1; no clear D. Germline loops: CDR1 SNHLY, CDR2 FYNNEI. The CDR3 is 11 residues long. Trimming pared 4 bases from V and 4 bases from J, leaving 2 bases between. The CDR3 bases are TGTGCCAGCAGTGCTTACAATGAGCAGTTCTTC. Protein product: CASSAYNEQFF.

This clone was observed a handful of times. The V and J genes are TRBV9 and TRBJ2-7; D possibly uses TRBD1 or TRBD2 (5 bases each). This CDR3 comprises 16 residues. Germline V lookup: CDR1 SGDLS, CDR2 YYNGEE. V was cut by 1 base and J by 3 bases, with 17 bases left in between. The CDR3 reads CASSVSPRGPIYEQYF. CDR3 coding DNA: TGTGCCAGCAGCGTATCGCCCCGGGGCCCCATCTACGAGCAGTACTTC.

This chain joins TRBV7-2 and TRBJ2-1, with D tentatively TRBD1 or TRBD2 (5 bases each). The CDR3 is 14 residues long. Trimming left V 5 bases short and J 4 bases short, with 12 bases between. Germline lookup yields CDR1 SGHTA and CDR2 FQGNSA. For the CDR3, the DNA is TGTGCCAGCAGCGAGACGTGGGGGTACAATGAGCAGTTCTTC. This sequence encodes CASSETWGYNEQFF.

For this clone: The junction differs from germline at one of its ends, possibly a read error. The chain combines TRBV7-7 with TRBJ2-5; D possibly matches TRBD1 or TRBD2 (7 bases each). The CDR3 contains 16 residues. Looked up from germline, CDR1 is SSHAT and CDR2 is FNYEAQ (reference sequence). CDR3 region: CASSLNLGGGRETQYF. In DNA form, the CDR3 reads TGTGCTAGCAGCTTAAACCTGGGAGGGGGCCGGGAGACCCAGTACTTC.

A single count supports this clone. The V call is TRBV11-2, the J call TRBJ2-3; D unresolved. Germline-derived CDR1 and CDR2 are SGHAT and FQNNGV. This CDR3 is built from 13 residues. V shed 5 bases and J shed 5 bases, with 11 bases lying between them. The CDR3 bases are TGTGCCAGCAGCGGTCGTTCATTAGATACGCAGTATTTT. It is translated as CASSGRSLDTQYF.

The V and J genes are TRBV2 and TRBJ1-1, with D uncertain. The germline V gene has CDR1 SNHLY and CDR2 FYNNEI. The V gene lost 4 bases and the J gene lost 7 bases, with 19 bases spanning the gap. CDR3 size: 15 residues. The CDR3 DNA is TGTGCCAGCAGTGTGGACGGAATTGGGTATGGTGAAGCTTTCTTT. Translation: CASSVDGIGYGEAFF.

The rearrangement uses TRBV5-4 and TRBJ2-1; tentatively, D is TRBD1 (6 bases). V dropped 4 bases and J dropped 5 bases, with 10 bases sitting between them. Germline CDR1 is SGHNT and CDR2 is YYREEE (reference sequence). The CDR3 extends over 13 amino acids. CDR3 loop: CASSPRQDNEQFF. DNA for the CDR3: TGTGCCAGCAGCCCGCGACAGGACAATGAGCAGTTCTTC.

This clone was recorded once. The chain couples TRBV7-3 to TRBJ2-7, with 8 bases matching TRBD2. The germline V gene has CDR1 SGHTA and CDR2 FQGTGA. This CDR3 comprises 14 residues. J was trimmed by 3 bases and V by 2 bases; bases with no gene match: 3. The CDR3 reads CASSLGGTSYEQYF. As DNA, the CDR3 is TGTGCCAGCAGCTTAGGGGGGACTAGCTACGAGCAGTACTTC.

This chain's CDR3 is CASSLGPLAGRYEQYF. For the CDR3, the DNA is TGTGCCAGCAGCTTGGGTCCCTTGGCGGGGCGCTACGAGCAGTACTTC. V usage is TRBV7-2 and J usage is TRBJ2-7, with D possibly matching TRBD2 (6 bases). Germline-derived CDR1 and CDR2 are SGHTA and FQGNSA. The CDR3 extends over 16 amino acids. The V end lost 3 bases, the J end lost 3 bases, and 18 bases lay between the germline ends.

The DNA of the CDR3 is TGTGCCAGTAGTCCCCAATCCGCGAACACCGGGGAGCTGTTTTTT. It specifies CASSPQSANTGELFF. The genes are TRBV19 and TRBJ2-2; D call uncertain. The CDR3 has 15 residues. In germline, CDR1 is LNHDA, CDR2 SQIVND (reference sequence). Deletions cut 5 bases from V and 0 bases from J, with 10 bases between.

This chain connects TRBV5-1 to TRBJ2-2; 7 nucleotides match TRBD1. J lost 1 base, V lost 3 bases, and 0 bases had no gene match. Germline CDR1 and CDR2: SGHRS and YFSETQ. The CDR3 consists of 14 residues. In nucleotides, the CDR3 is TGCGCCAGCAGCTGGGACAGGAACACCGGGGAGCTGTTTTTT. Translating it yields CASSWDRNTGELFF.

There are a few counts of this clone. The chain has TRBV6-5 and TRBJ1-3; no reliable D call. Trimming removed 0 bases at V and 0 bases at J, with 6 bases between. CDR1 is MNHEY and CDR2 is SVGAGI in the germline V gene. The CDR3 spans 15 residues. CDR3 protein: CASSYSHSSGNTIYF. CDR3 in DNA: TGTGCCAGCAGTTACTCGCACAGCTCTGGAAACACCATATATTTT.

This clone came up a few times. The CDR3 reads CASSESGGRTNEQYF. The CDR3 nucleotides are TGTGCCAGCAGTGAAAGTGGGGGGCGCACCAACGAGCAGTACTTC. This rearrangement joins TRBV6-1 to TRBJ2-7; tentatively, D is TRBD1 or TRBD2 (6 bases each). This CDR3 region has 15 residues. Germline CDR1 and CDR2: MNHNS and SASEGT. V was trimmed by 2 bases and J by 5 bases, leaving 16 bases between them.

The rearrangement links TRBV2 to TRBJ2-7, with 7 bases fitting TRBD1. J lost 7 bases, V lost 4 bases, and 4 bases had no gene match. The CDR3 has 12 residues. Germline V gives CDR1 SNHLY, CDR2 FYNNEI. CDR3 protein: CASSVRQGEQYF. The CDR3 DNA reads TGTGCCAGCAGTGTACGACAGGGAGAGCAGTACTTC.

The V gene is TRBV18, the J gene TRBJ1-6; unclear D gene. The CDR3 is 17 residues long. Germline loops: CDR1 KGHSH, CDR2 LQKENI. Trimming removed 2 bases from V and 0 bases from J, with 11 bases in between. CDR3 protein: CASSPLEASSYNSPLHF. The CDR3 nucleotides are TGTGCCAGCTCACCATTAGAAGCAAGCTCCTATAATTCACCCCTCCACTTT.